Presented here are 26 T cell receptor beta chains from one specimen sequenced in a study of T cell responses to AZD1222 COVID-19 vaccine. Profiling relied on immunoSEQ multiplex PCR, and the TCRdb table lists in-frame clones only, not all of them. The sample lists about 86,000 clones; about 90% were seen once. Sequenced here: peripheral blood, sampled on day 0 of MenACWY control vaccination. Receptors originate from an adult in good health.

The CDR3 sequence is CASSPGTSHNEQFF. CDR3 nucleotides: TGCGCCAGCAGTCCCGGGACTTCCCACAATGAGCAGTTCTTC. The V and J genes are TRBV10-2 and TRBJ2-1, with TRBD2 as a possible D gene (6 bases). There are 14 residues in the CDR3. Germline loops: CDR1 WSHSY, CDR2 SAAADI. Trimming took 5 bases from V and 5 from J, leaving 13 bases between them.

The chain is built from TRBV2 and TRBJ1-4, with 7 bases lining up with TRBD1. Trimming at V came to 7 bases and at J to 5 bases, leaving 7 bases not matched to a gene. Germline CDR1 is SNHLY and CDR2 is FYNNEI. The CDR3 sequence is 14 residues long. The CDR3 loop reads CASNYRGGNEKLFF. The CDR3 coding sequence is TGTGCCAGCAATTACAGGGGCGGGAATGAAAAACTGTTTTTT.

The gene calls are TRBV5-1 and TRBJ1-2; 8 bases line up with TRBD1. Looked up from germline, CDR1 is SGHRS and CDR2 is YFSETQ. The J segment lost 7 bases and the V segment lost 0 bases, leaving 5 bases of the junction unmatched. This CDR3 comprises 14 residues. The CDR3 protein is CASSLVQGAGGYTF. The CDR3 DNA reads as TGCGCCAGCAGCTTGGTGCAGGGGGCAGGTGGCTACACCTTC. The full variable domain, with the rest looked up from reference TRBV5-1 and TRBJ1-2, is KAGVTQTPRYLIKTRGQQVTLSCSPISGHRSVSWYQQTPGQGLQFLFEYFSETQRNKGNFPGRFSGRQFSNSRSEMNVSTLELGDSALYLCASSLVQGAGGYTFGSGTRLTVV.

This chain links TRBV27 with TRBJ1-2; D remains ambiguous. Trimming stripped 6 bases from V and 2 bases from J, with 16 bases between. This CDR3 has 15 residues. CDR1 and CDR2 (germline): MNHEY, SMNVEV (reference sequence). CDR3 protein: CASRGGRGSNYGYTF. CDR3 DNA sequence: TGTGCCAGCAGGGGTGGACGAGGGTCGAACTATGGCTACACCTTC.

CDR3 DNA: TGTGCCAGCAGCTTGGTTAGGGGAAACTATGGCTACACCTTC. It yields the protein CASSLVRGNYGYTF. The chain couples TRBV5-6 to TRBJ1-2, with D possibly TRBD1 on 5 matching bases. Germline CDR1 is SGHDT and CDR2 is YYEEEE. The CDR3 is made up of 14 amino acids. V lost 0 bases to trimming and J lost 2 bases, with 8 bases between them.

The gene calls are TRBV11-2 and TRBJ2-1; D not certain. Trimming shortened V by 4 bases and J by 3 bases, and 7 bases separated the two germline ends. The germline V gene encodes CDR1 SGHAT and CDR2 FQNNGV. This CDR3 has 13 amino acids. The CDR3 is CASSSDRYNEQFF. The CDR3 nucleotides are TGTGCCAGCAGCTCCGACCGCTACAATGAGCAGTTCTTC.

This rearrangement joins TRBV2 to TRBJ2-3; 12 bases fit TRBD2. Germline-derived CDR1 and CDR2 are SNHLY and FYNNEI. Losses at the gene ends were 4 bases for V and 2 bases for J; bases not matched to a gene: 4. The CDR3 runs to 16 residues. CDR3 sequence: CASSGGLAGTTDTQYF. For the CDR3, the DNA is TGTGCCAGCAGTGGGGGACTAGCGGGCACCACAGATACGCAGTATTTT.

The rearrangement uses TRBV5-1 and TRBJ2-7; D is uncertain. Trimming shortened V by 4 bases and J by 0 bases, and 8 bases separated the two germline ends. From germline, CDR1 is SGHRS and CDR2 YFSETQ. The CDR3 contains 13 residues. CDR3 region: CASSVGSSYEQYF. The CDR3 DNA sequence: TGCGCCAGCAGCGTGGGTAGCTCCTACGAGCAGTACTTC.

V and J are TRBV2 and TRBJ1-2; D might be TRBD1 (6 bases). The CDR3 totals 13 residues. Germline V CDR1 and CDR2: SNHLY, FYNNEI. V lost 5 bases, J lost 6 bases, and 13 bases lay in between. The CDR3 DNA reads TGTGCCAGCAGTCCACAGGGAACCAATGGCTACACCTTC. Protein sequence: CASSPQGTNGYTF.

This clone showed up just a few times. The gene calls are TRBV30 and TRBJ2-7; 8 bases fit TRBD1. With 3 bases clipped from V and 5 bases from J, the junction kept 6 bases outside the gene matches. The CDR3 loop spans 13 amino acids. Germline lookup yields CDR1 GTSNPN and CDR2 SVGIG (reference sequence). This chain's CDR3 is CAWRQQGVHEQYF. DNA for the CDR3: TGTGCCTGGAGGCAACAGGGGGTCCACGAGCAGTACTTC. Full variable domain (missing parts from reference TRBV30 and TRBJ2-7): SQTIHQWPATLVQPVGSPLSLECTVEGTSNPNLYWYRQAAGRGLQLLFYSVGIGQISSEVPQNLSASRPQDRQFILSSKKLLLSDSGFYLCAWRQQGVHEQYFGPGTRLTVT.

This chain links TRBV3-1 (or the pseudogene TRBV3-2) with TRBJ2-1; the match to TRBD2 covers 9 bases. Germline V gene sequence: CDR1 LGHDT, CDR2 YNNKEL (reference sequence). This CDR3 comprises 16 residues. With 0 bases clipped from V and 6 bases from J, the junction kept 6 bases outside the gene matches. CDR3 amino acids: CASSQDWLAGANEQFF. The CDR3 DNA sequence: TGTGCCAGCAGCCAAGATTGGTTAGCGGGGGCCAATGAGCAGTTCTTC.

The J gene is TRBJ1-1, the V gene TRBV6-5; D unresolved. The ends were cut back, 7 bases at V and 7 bases at J, with 16 bases in the middle. The CDR3 totals 13 residues. Germline assignment: CDR1 MNHEY and CDR2 SVGAGI. CDR3 nucleotide sequence: TGTGCCAGCAAATCTTCCGGGGTAAATGAAGCTTTCTTT. It codes for CASKSSGVNEAFF.

V usage is TRBV6-2 or TRBV6-3 and J usage is TRBJ2-1; 12 bases are shared with TRBD2. The ends lost 6 bases at V and 6 bases at J; junction bases unmatched: 6. CDR1 MNHEY and CDR2 SVGEGT come from the germline V gene. The CDR3 covers 15 residues. CDR3 DNA sequence: TGTGCCAGCAGCCAACTAGCGGGGGGTTCCAATGAGCAGTTCTTC. Amino acids: CASSQLAGGSNEQFF.

The J gene is TRBJ1-2, the V gene TRBV24-1; 10 nucleotides align to TRBD1. The junction had 10 bases not matched to a gene; V was cut back by 3 bases and J by 7 bases. There are 16 residues in the CDR3. CDR1 is KGHDR and CDR2 is SFDVKD in the germline V gene. The chain's CDR3 is CATSDRTGGTLGGYTF. Written as DNA, the CDR3 is TGTGCCACCAGTGATCGGACAGGGGGTACTCTCGGTGGCTACACCTTC.

This chain connects TRBV19 to TRBJ1-4, with TRBD1 as a possible D gene (5 bases). From germline, CDR1 is LNHDA and CDR2 SQIVND (reference sequence). The V and J ends lost 6 bases and 6 bases respectively, with 14 bases between them. This CDR3 contains 14 residues. CDR3 nucleotide sequence: TGTGCCAGTAGAGGGGAGGCCGTGGATGAAAAACTGTTTTTT. It translates to CASRGEAVDEKLFF. The whole variable domain, remainder taken from reference TRBV19 and TRBJ1-4, is DGGITQSPKYLFRKEGQNVTLSCEQNLNHDAMYWYRQDPGQGLRLIYYSQIVNDFQKGDIAEGYSVSREKKESFPLTVTSAQKNPTAFYLCASRGEAVDEKLFFGSGTQLSVL.

The genes are TRBV5-1 and TRBJ2-7; D call uncertain. The V end lost 0 bases, the J end lost 2 bases, and 9 bases lay between the germline ends. Per germline, CDR1 SGHRS and CDR2 YFSETQ. The CDR3 consists of 14 residues. The CDR3, as DNA: TGCGCCAGCAGCTTGGAGCCAGGCCCCTACGAGCAGTACTTC. Translating it yields CASSLEPGPYEQYF.

V is TRBV6-6 and J is TRBJ2-7; possible D gene TRBD2, 6 bases. In germline, CDR1 is MNHNY, CDR2 SVGAGI (reference sequence). The CDR3 loop spans 13 amino acids. V lost 6 bases to trimming and J lost 6 bases, with 15 bases between them. The CDR3 sequence is CASSLGTEGEQYF. Written as DNA, the CDR3 is TGTGCCAGCAGCCTCGGGACGGAGGGCGAGCAGTACTTC.

The J gene is TRBJ2-1, the V gene TRBV6-2 or TRBV6-3; D call uncertain. Germline loops: CDR1 MNHEY, CDR2 SVGEGT. Trimming took off 6 bases at V and 5 bases at J, with 11 bases between the two ends. The CDR3 length is 13 residues. Here the CDR3 DNA reads TGTGCCAGCAGCACCACGGGTAACAATGAGCAGTTCTTC. This sequence encodes CASSTTGNNEQFF.

The chain recombines TRBV7-2 with TRBJ2-3, with TRBD2 identical over 10 bases. The CDR3 covers 16 residues. V lost 6 bases and J lost 1; bases outside the gene matches: 7. Germline V gives CDR1 SGHTA, CDR2 FQGNSA. The CDR3 DNA reads as TGTGCCAGCAGACTCGCGGGGACTAGCGGCACAGATACGCAGTATTTT. Its translation: CASRLAGTSGTDTQYF.

This clone occurred once. The rearrangement joins TRBV5-1 to TRBJ1-4; no clear D gene. Per germline, CDR1 SGHRS and CDR2 YFSETQ. V lost 0 bases and J 5 bases, leaving 11 bases between the germline ends. The CDR3 covers 15 residues. The CDR3 nucleotides are TGCGCCAGCAGCTTGGTTTCTGGGATCAATGAAAAACTGTTTTTT. Protein product: CASSLVSGINEKLFF. The full variable domain, in which reference TRBV5-1 and TRBJ1-4 provide the parts outside the CDR3, is KAGVTQTPRYLIKTRGQQVTLSCSPISGHRSVSWYQQTPGQGLQFLFEYFSETQRNKGNFPGRFSGRQFSNSRSEMNVSTLELGDSALYLCASSLVSGINEKLFFGSGTQLSVL.

The V call is TRBV6-5, the J call TRBJ1-5, with TRBD1 identical over 7 bases. Trimming removed 5 bases from V and 1 base from J; junction bases left unmatched: 5. Germline CDR1 and CDR2: MNHEY and SVGAGI. The length of the CDR3 is 15 residues. For the CDR3, the DNA is TGTGCCAGCAGTCGGGGGACAGCAAGCAATCAGCCCCAGCATTTT. This codes for CASSRGTASNQPQHF.

V is TRBV12-3 or TRBV12-4 and J is TRBJ1-4; no firm D call. The V and J ends lost 8 bases and 4 bases respectively, with 11 bases between them. CDR3 length: 13 residues. CDR3 sequence reads: CASLSEGNEKLFF. The CDR3 DNA sequence: TGTGCCAGCTTATCTGAGGGTAATGAAAAACTGTTTTTT.

This clone appeared a single time. The CDR3 nucleotides are TGCGCCAGCAGCTTATGGGGAGGAGGGACTGAAGCTTTCTTT. The encoded protein is CASSLWGGGTEAFF. The chain uses TRBV5-1 and TRBJ1-1; D remains ambiguous. CDR1 SGHRS and CDR2 YFSETQ come from the germline V gene. This CDR3 region has 14 residues. V gave up 2 bases and J gave up 5 bases, with 13 bases separating them.

The chain uses TRBV30 and TRBJ1-6; D unclear. V lost 0 bases and J 7 bases, leaving 10 bases between the germline ends. CDR1 GTSNPN and CDR2 SVGIG come from the germline V gene (reference sequence). This CDR3 region has 14 residues. CDR3 DNA sequence: TGTGCCTGGAGTGTAGAACTACTCAATTCACCCCTCCACTTT. It is translated as CAWSVELLNSPLHF.

This clone was seen a single time. The chain combines TRBV19 with TRBJ2-1; TRBD1 is a possible D gene (5 bases). CDR1 is LNHDA and CDR2 is SQIVND in the germline V gene (reference sequence). V was pared by 1 base and J by 8 bases, with 12 bases between. This CDR3 has 14 residues. The CDR3 spells CASSIVVRVDEQFF. As DNA, the CDR3 is TGTGCCAGTAGTATAGTAGTCAGGGTAGATGAGCAGTTCTTC.

The rearrangement links TRBV5-1 to TRBJ2-4, with 7 positions matching TRBD1. The V and J ends lost 2 bases and 7 bases, in that order; junction bases with no gene match: 12. Germline V lookup: CDR1 SGHRS, CDR2 YFSETQ. The CDR3 extends over 16 amino acids. The CDR3: CASSFSNRGERNIQYF. In nucleotides, the CDR3 is TGCGCCAGCAGCTTTAGTAACAGGGGAGAGCGGAACATTCAGTACTTC.